This T cell receptor (beta chain) was profiled in a study of shared clonotypes between healthy human individuals (dated by TCRdb to about 2020). A note on the overall study: The cohort comprised a couple of women and a few men aged 18 to 49 years. For each donor, CD4 naive and CD4 memory were each run on three plates, CD8 naive on two plates, and CD8 memory on one plate. Different laboratories and diverse techniques were used to prepare libraries and sequence TCR repertoires, to increase sequencing depth and limit assay-specific biases. Leukapheresis yielded between about 0.94 and 8.9 billion PBMCs per donor. Blood TCR repertoires of roughly 5 healthy adults were deeply sequenced to estimate repertoire size and the extent of clonotype sharing between individuals.

The V end loses 5 bases and the J end loses 4 bases, and a stretch of 14 bases separates them. From its cysteine to its phenylalanine, the CDR3 spans 14 amino acids. CDR3 DNA is the only sequence kept; it has 42 bases, read in frame from the first base. The CDR1 and CDR2 encoded by the germline V gene (reference sequence) are LNHDA and SQIVND. Overall study outcomes, separate from this receptor: Sampling was restricted to blood, and TCR repertoires in tissues likely differ from the TCR repertoires found in blood. Naive subsets generally had larger estimated clonotype richness than memory subsets did. Compared with non-shared clonotypes, the clonotypes found in all four sorted-subset donors had higher generation probabilities. Based on pairwise subsampling, the degree of clonotype sharing among donors was expected to be affected by sequencing depth. About 5% of naive CD4, around 4% of naive CD8, about 2.4% of memory CD4, and roughly 0.4% of memory CD8 clonotypes were shared across several donors. Incomplete sequencing was indicated by rarefaction of sorted-subset datasets, despite the large sequencing depth. Because the study included only a small number of donors, the genetic and exposure-history diversity represented was limited.

CD8 naive samples were obtained by positive selection for CCR7 among CD45RO-negative cells, yielding a CD45RA+CCR7+ population from which TemRA cells were excluded. The donors were healthy, HIV-negative adults who had no recently reported acute infections or vaccinations. All donors were Caucasian adults living in Nashville, Tennessee, USA. After blood collection by leukapheresis, PBMCs were isolated using Ficoll-Histopaque density gradient centrifugation and then cryopreserved in the vapor phase of liquid nitrogen. Analytical flow cytometry was used to check the purity and quantity of each magnetically sorted T cell population. Genomic DNA was isolated from every sorted fraction and measured by UV absorbance on a Nanodrop 2000c. Concerning this clone itself: The antigen it recognizes is unknown. Base qualities were left out, and no much larger clone turns up one base away.

Using the deep immunoSEQ assay, TCR CDR3 regions were amplified from genomic DNA by multiplex PCR. Extracted genomic DNA from each cell subset was spread evenly across all wells of several immunoSEQ 96-well plates, with each plate serving as a replicate. For sorted subsets, about 210 ng of genomic DNA, equivalent to tens of thousands of T cell genomes, went into each replicate PCR. Purified libraries were measured with a Qubit 3.0 fluorometer, size-checked on a Bioanalyzer 2100, and measured again with the KAPA Library Quantification kit. Each immunoSEQ 96-well plate was sequenced on its own single-read 150-cycle Illumina NextSeq 550 flow cell. Per the original workflow: Because the immunoSEQ output held only junctional sequences and lacked quality scores, the filtering could not match the filtering applied to full-length reads. Sequences were annotated with PyIR, a Python wrapper for IgBLAST v1.9, using IMGT germline references to assign V/J genes and CDR3. Any read was removed if the V/J assignment was weak (E-value above 1e-6), the CDR3 was missing, or the read contained stop codons, out-of-frame junctions, or ambiguous translated residues. V3J clonotypes were defined as sequences sharing an identical inferred V gene, J gene, and CDR3 amino acid sequence. The percentage overlap between two repertoires was calculated by dividing the number of shared unique clonotypes by the size of the smaller repertoire. Richness of each repertoire was evaluated using RTK rarefaction, the Chao1 estimator, and Recon v2.1 estimates of unobserved clonotypes. For all TCRbeta clonotypes obtained by the gDNA method from a few donors, generation probabilities were computed with OLGA. Held by TCRdb, this immuneACCESS table contains in-frame sequences only and omits some clones. Under half of the omission traces to an unresolved V gene where checked; the cause of the rest is unknown. The V and J calls and clone size are taken from that table; D and trimming were inferred from the DNA. In all, the sample holds about 1,900,000 clones, and around 96% of those were seen once. The ten largest clones add up to more than 0.9% of the sample.

The sample taken for sequencing was naive CD8+ T cells sorted from blood. This sample's cell subset or site label indicates: CD45RA+CCR7+. Recombination joined TRBV19 with TRBJ1-1, and possibly TRBD1, on 6 matching bases. The TCR was taken from a man younger than 30 in good health. CDR3 region: CASSLQGGGTEAFF. The nucleotide sequence is given as TGTGCCAGTAGTTTACAGGGAGGGGGCACTGAAGCTTTCTTT.